A single sample gave rise to the 7 T cell receptor beta chains below, sequenced in a study of cytomegalovirus exposure and HLA in healthy donors (dated by TCRdb to 2017 to 2019). Library method: the immunoSEQ multiplex PCR assay. TCRdb mirrors the immuneACCESS table, restricted to in-frame sequences. Some clones are absent from its copies; in checked studies, under half trace to an unresolved V gene, and the reason for the others is unknown. This sample holds about 92,000 clones; 85% to 95% were observed only once. The ten largest clones add up to about 1% of the sample. Sequencing was done on a sample of PBMCs. Receptors were obtained from a woman aged 25 to 39 in good health and CMV-seropositive.

The chain combines TRBV28 with TRBJ2-1; perhaps TRBD1 as D (5 bases). V was trimmed by 5 bases and J by 9 bases, leaving 20 bases between them. This CDR3 region has 15 residues. Germline V gene lookup returns CDR1 MDHEN and CDR2 SYDVKM. The CDR3 here is CASSKKGSGQGEQFF. The CDR3 DNA is TGTGCCAGCAGTAAAAAGGGGTCCGGGCAGGGTGAGCAGTTCTTC.

The V gene is TRBV23-1, the J gene TRBJ1-2, with D possibly being TRBD1 (5 bases). TRBV23-1 belongs to the ORF category, with a function that is uncertain. CDR3 length: 17 amino acids. The V end was cut by 0 bases, the J end by 7 bases, with 21 bases between. This CDR3 is CASSQSGRVDLDCGYTF. The CDR3 nucleotides are TGCGCCAGCAGTCAATCGGGCAGGGTGGATTTGGATTGTGGCTACACCTTC.

This chain joins TRBV19 and TRBJ1-1, with D perhaps TRBD1 (6 bases). Trimming took 3 bases from V and 4 from J, leaving 6 bases between them. This CDR3 comprises 12 residues. Germline values: CDR1 LNHDA, CDR2 SQIVND (reference sequence). CDR3 in DNA: TGTGCCAGTAGTATCAGGGGCACTGAAGCTTTCTTT. Translating gives CASSIRGTEAFF.

The chain joins TRBV28 to TRBJ1-2, with 8 bases identical to TRBD1. Trimming at V came to 6 bases and at J to 5 bases, leaving 11 bases not matched to a gene. The germline gives CDR1 MDHEN, CDR2 SYDVKM. The CDR3 length is 15 residues. CDR3 in amino acids: CASSPSGQGRYGYTF. In DNA form, the CDR3 reads TGTGCCAGCAGCCCAAGCGGACAGGGACGATATGGCTACACCTTC.

The count of this clone is one. V gene TRBV5-6 combines with J gene TRBJ2-5; a weak D match, TRBD1 (6 bases). The CDR3 has 12 amino acids. The V end lost 4 bases, the J end lost 3 bases, and 7 bases lay between the germline ends. Germline CDR1 reads SGHDT; CDR2 reads YYEEEE. As DNA, the CDR3 is TGTGCCAGCAGCAGGGGGAAAGAGACCCAGTACTTC. It is translated as CASSRGKETQYF.

The chain recombines TRBV27 with TRBJ2-7; TRBD1 might be the D (6 bases). Trimming stripped 2 bases from V and 7 bases from J, with 12 bases between. Germline V gene data show CDR1 as MNHEY and CDR2 as SMNVEV (reference sequence). CDR3 size: 13 residues. CDR3: CASSLGRGWEQYF. CDR3 sequence (DNA): TGTGCCAGCAGTTTAGGCAGGGGCTGGGAGCAGTACTTC.

V and J are TRBV5-4 and TRBJ2-5, with 13 bases fitting TRBD2. The CDR3 consists of 15 residues. The germline CDR1 and CDR2 sequences are SGHNT and YYREEE (reference sequence). The J segment lost 4 bases and the V segment lost 2 bases, leaving 2 bases of the junction unmatched. The CDR3 loop reads CASSLLAGGGETQYF. The CDR3 DNA follows: TGTGCCAGCAGCTTACTAGCGGGAGGGGGAGAGACCCAGTACTTC. The full variable domain, its missing parts supplied by reference TRBV5-4 and TRBJ2-5, is ETGVTQSPTHLIKTRGQQVTLRCSSQSGHNTVSWYQQALGQGPQFIFQYYREEENGRGNFPPRFSGLQFPNYSSELNVNALELDDSALYLCASSLLAGGGETQYFGPGTRLLVL.